The 19 T cell receptor beta chains below all came from one sample that was sequenced in a study of molecular identifiers for immune sequencing clone quantification. TCRdb processed the PCR reads anew with MiXCR; each CDR3 protein has one entry. Altogether about 9,700 distinct CDR3 sequences are present, roughly 19% being singletons, with the ten largest covering approximately 1.5%. The sample consisted of naive CD8+ T cells from blood, with Jurkat cell RNA spiked in. Subset here: FACS-sorted CD8+CD4-CCR7+CD45RA+ naive T cells. The source is a human donor in good health. Some libraries in this study had Jurkat cell RNA spiked in.

Notes on this clonotype: This clone may be a read error of a much larger clone one base away. V usage is TRBV7-9 and J usage is TRBJ2-7, with D hard to call. This CDR3 contains 13 residues. The germline V gene has CDR1 SEHNR and CDR2 FQNEAQ (reference sequence). The CDR3 reads CASSMQAGYGQYF. Here the CDR3 DNA reads TGTGCCAGCAGCATGCAAGCCGGCTACGGGCAGTACTTC.

V and J are TRBV9 and TRBJ2-7; tentative D call: TRBD1 (6 bases). Trimming shortened V by 4 bases and J by 2 bases, and 13 bases separated the two germline ends. The CDR3 consists of 14 residues. Germline CDR1 SGDLS, CDR2 YYNGEE. CDR3 nucleotide sequence: TGTGCCAGCAGCCTGGACAGAATAGCCTACGAGCAGTACTTC. It is translated as CASSLDRIAYEQYF.

Notes on this clonotype: This may be a read error: a much more frequent sequence differs by one nucleotide. This chain connects TRBV6-2 or TRBV6-3 to TRBJ2-6, with D perhaps assigned TRBD1 or TRBD2 (5 bases each). This CDR3 contains 15 residues. From germline, CDR1 is MNHEY and CDR2 SVGEGT. CDR3 protein: CASARVDSGASVLTF. The DNA for the CDR3 is TGTGCCAGCGCCAGGGTAGATTCCGGGGCCAGCGTCCTGACTTTC.

CDR3 nucleotide sequence: TGTGCCACCAGCCAACTACAGGGCGGCACAGATACGCAGTATTTT. It translates to CATSQLQGGTDTQYF. The chain has TRBV24-1 and TRBJ2-3, with a tentative D call TRBD1 (6 bases). The CDR3 covers 15 residues. Germline V gene lookup returns CDR1 KGHDR and CDR2 SFDVKD. Deletions cut 7 bases from V and 1 base from J, with 14 bases between.

This clonotype is medium-sized. The rearrangement joins TRBV24-1 to TRBJ2-2; a possible D gene is TRBD2 (6 bases). Germline V gives CDR1 KGHDR, CDR2 SFDVKD. The CDR3 sequence is 17 residues long. V gave up 0 bases and J gave up 1 base, with 11 bases separating them. The CDR3 sequence is CATSDLHDGRNTGELFF. As DNA, the CDR3 is TGTGCCACCAGTGATTTGCATGACGGGAGGAACACCGGGGAGCTGTTTTTT.

This clonotype was counted many times. The rearrangement uses TRBV6-5 and TRBJ2-2, with D unclear. The germline CDR1 and CDR2 sequences are MNHEY and SVGAGI. The V end lost 2 bases, the J end lost 2 bases, and 6 bases lay between the germline ends. The CDR3 covers 14 residues. The CDR3 DNA sequence: TGTGCCAGCAGTTACGGGGTAAACACCGGGGAGCTGTTTTTT. Its protein is CASSYGVNTGELFF.

This clonotype was observed a few times. DNA of the CDR3: TGTGCCAGCACCCTGAGCCCCTACGAGCAGTACTTC. Translation: CASTLSPYEQYF. The chain is built from TRBV12-3 or TRBV12-4 and TRBJ2-7; D is ambiguous. V lost 7 bases and J 2 bases, leaving 9 bases between the germline ends. There are 12 residues in the CDR3.

At least ten counts were recorded for this clonotype. This chain uses TRBV4-3 with TRBJ1-2, with D possibly TRBD1 on 5 matching bases. The length of the CDR3 is 14 residues. Between the trimmed V and J ends, which lost 4 bases and 4 bases, there was a span of 13 bases. CDR1 is LGHNA, CDR2 YSLEER, per germline. The CDR3 is CASSPGGGVYGYTF. In nucleotides, the CDR3 is TGCGCCAGCAGCCCCGGGGGGGGGGTCTATGGCTACACCTTC.

By sample share, this clonotype is medium-sized. In DNA form, the CDR3 reads TGTGCCAGCAGTGACAGGGCAGAGGGCTATGGCTACACCTTC. It yields the protein CASSDRAEGYGYTF. V usage is TRBV2 and J usage is TRBJ1-2; D perhaps matches TRBD1 (5 bases). Trimming removed 3 bases at V and 4 bases at J, with 12 bases between. CDR1 and CDR2 (germline): SNHLY, FYNNEI. This CDR3 is 14 amino acids long.

At least ten counts were recorded for this clonotype. The V and J genes are TRBV6-4 and TRBJ2-3, with TRBD2 identical over 13 bases. The trim removed 6 bases at V and 4 bases at J, leaving 4 bases unmatched. In germline, CDR1 is MRHNA, CDR2 SNTAGT. The CDR3 is made up of 15 amino acids. Here the CDR3 DNA reads TGTGCCAGCAGCGGACTAGCGGGAGTCGCAGATACGCAGTATTTT. Amino acid sequence: CASSGLAGVADTQYF.

This clonotype was observed at least ten times. The V gene is TRBV4-3, the J gene TRBJ2-7; D is unresolved. V shed 0 bases and J shed 4 bases, with 10 bases lying between them. Germline V lookup: CDR1 LGHNA, CDR2 YSLEER. The CDR3 runs to 14 residues. The CDR3 nucleotides read TGCGCCAGCAGCCAAGATCTATTTGCATACGAGCAGTACTTC. Its protein is CASSQDLFAYEQYF.

This clonotype was found a few times. The chain recombines TRBV12-3 or TRBV12-4 with TRBJ2-2, with D unclear. CDR3 length: 11 amino acids. V was clipped by 5 bases and J by 4 bases, with 2 bases between them. The DNA for the CDR3 is TGTGCCAGCAGTATCACCGGGGAGCTGTTTTTT. This gives the protein CASSITGELFF.

By sample fraction, this clonotype is medium-sized. The chain is built from TRBV5-1 and TRBJ2-3; 10 positions match TRBD2. Germline loops: CDR1 SGHRS, CDR2 YFSETQ. The CDR3 sequence is 19 residues long. V lost 1 base to trimming and J lost 3 bases; unmatched junction nucleotides: 14. The chain's CDR3 is CASSLSPLSSGRLTDTQYF. As DNA, the CDR3 is TGCGCCAGCAGCTTGAGCCCGCTGTCTAGCGGGAGATTAACAGATACGCAGTATTTT.

This clonotype was seen many times. The chain combines TRBV13 with TRBJ1-1; D might be TRBD1 (6 bases). CDR1 is PRHDT and CDR2 is FYEKMQ in the germline V gene (reference sequence). The CDR3 has 15 residues. V lost 1 base and J lost 4, with 13 bases in between. The CDR3 protein is CASSLESGAPTEAFF. Here the CDR3 DNA reads TGTGCCAGCAGCTTAGAGTCAGGGGCGCCCACTGAAGCTTTCTTT.

This clonotype was seen ten or more times. The V and J genes are TRBV13 and TRBJ2-5; the D gene could be TRBD1 or TRBD2 (6 bases each). Germline V gene sequence: CDR1 PRHDT, CDR2 FYEKMQ (reference sequence). V shed 5 bases and J shed 2 bases, with 15 bases lying between them. The CDR3 covers 15 residues. As DNA, the CDR3 is TGTGCCAGCAGCCCTATGAGGGGGACTCAAGAGACCCAGTACTTC. Its protein product is CASSPMRGTQETQYF. Full variable domain (remainder filled in from reference TRBV13 and TRBJ2-5): AAGVIQSPRHLIKEKRETATLKCYPIPRHDTVYWYQQGPGQDPQFLISFYEKMQSDKGSIPDRFSAQQFSDYHSELNMSSLELGDSALYFCASSPMRGTQETQYFGPGTRLLVL.

V usage is TRBV28 and J usage is TRBJ2-1; D tentatively reads TRBD1 or TRBD2 (6 bases each). This CDR3 spans 17 amino acids. The germline V gene encodes CDR1 MDHEN and CDR2 SYDVKM. Trimming left V 5 bases short and J 8 bases short, with 25 bases between. CDR3 DNA sequence: TGTGCCAGCAGTCCCCACGAGGGGGGAGATTTTATCTATGAGCAGTTCTTC. Encoded protein: CASSPHEGGDFIYEQFF.

This clonotype is termed medium-sized (0.01 to 0.1%). V and J are TRBV6-1 and TRBJ2-7, with 12 bases fitting TRBD2. The germline V gene has CDR1 MNHNS and CDR2 SASEGT. This CDR3 is built from 14 residues. After removal of 7 bases from V and 1 base from J, the junction contained 2 bases not matched to a gene. The CDR3 bases are TGTGCCAGCACGCTAGCGGGAGGGTCCTACGAGCAGTACTTC. It is translated as CASTLAGGSYEQYF.

This clonotype was seen ten or more times. This rearrangement joins TRBV7-8 to TRBJ1-4; TRBD1 might be the D (5 bases). The CDR3 length is 14 residues. V lost 5 bases and J lost 8, with 15 bases in between. Germline CDR1 is SGHVS and CDR2 is FQNEAQ. In nucleotides, the CDR3 is TGTGCCAGCAGCCTAGACAGCCTTAACGAAAAACTGTTTTTT. Residues: CASSLDSLNEKLFF.

This clonotype is medium-sized (0.01 to 0.1%). The junction departs from germline at one end; a sequencing error may be responsible. V and J are TRBV7-7 and TRBJ2-2; a weak D match, TRBD2 (7 bases). This CDR3 has 17 amino acids. Looked up from germline, CDR1 is SSHAT and CDR2 is FNYEAQ (reference sequence). The CDR3 DNA is TGTGCTAGCAGCCCCGCGGGGGCTAGCGCGAACACCGGGGAGCTGTTTTTT. The encoded protein is CASSPAGASANTGELFF.